Listed here are 25 T cell receptor beta chains from one sample, sequenced in a study of T cell responses to AZD1222 COVID-19 vaccine. Libraries were prepared by immunoSEQ multiplex PCR; TCRdb keeps only in-frame clonotypes and omits some of them. The sample records roughly 99,000 clones, about nine tenths being singletons. Sequences were derived from peripheral blood, sampled on day 0 of AZD1222 vaccination. The origin of the receptors is an adult in good health.

V gene TRBV6-5 combines with J gene TRBJ2-7, with no clear D. CDR1 and CDR2 (germline): MNHEY, SVGAGI. Trimming took 0 bases from V and 7 from J, leaving 4 bases between them. The CDR3 spans 11 residues. CDR3 in amino acids: CASSYSSEQYF. The CDR3 bases are TGTGCCAGCAGTTACTCGAGTGAGCAGTACTTC.

V usage is TRBV5-1 and J usage is TRBJ2-1; D call uncertain. V shed 0 bases and J shed 2 bases, with 9 bases lying between them. In germline, CDR1 is SGHRS, CDR2 YFSETQ. The CDR3 runs 15 residues. The CDR3 sequence: CASSLAGSAYNEQFF. CDR3 in DNA: TGCGCCAGCAGCTTGGCAGGCAGTGCCTACAATGAGCAGTTCTTC.

The chain carries TRBV11-2 and TRBJ2-7; D gene uncertain. Between the trimmed V and J ends, which lost 2 bases and 5 bases, there was a span of 19 bases. CDR3 length equals 16 residues. Germline V gene data show CDR1 as SGHAT and CDR2 as FQNNGV. CDR3 sequence reads: CASSLNDYAITNEQYF. Here the CDR3 DNA reads TGTGCCAGCAGCTTAAACGATTATGCAATAACTAACGAGCAGTACTTC.

CDR3 nucleotide sequence: TGCGCCAGCAGCCAGCTCCGGAGTTTCAATCAGCCCCAGCATTTT. Translation gives CASSQLRSFNQPQHF. The chain uses TRBV4-1 and TRBJ1-5; no clear D. Looked up from germline, CDR1 is MGHRA and CDR2 is YSYEKL. The V gene lost 3 bases and the J gene lost 3 bases, with 12 bases spanning the gap. The CDR3 has 15 amino acids.

This chain uses TRBV24-1 with TRBJ2-1; 14 bases agree with TRBD2. CDR3 length equals 16 residues. The germline CDR1 and CDR2 sequences are KGHDR and SFDVKD. Trimming removed 4 bases from V and 8 bases from J; junction bases left unmatched: 6. The CDR3 spells CATSDRLAGGPDEQFF. In nucleotides, the CDR3 is TGTGCCACCAGTGACCGACTAGCGGGAGGGCCCGATGAGCAGTTCTTC.

CDR3 sequence: CASSQITSGVYNEQFF. The DNA for the CDR3 is TGCGCCAGCAGCCAAATTACTAGCGGAGTATACAATGAGCAGTTCTTC. The chain couples TRBV4-1 to TRBJ2-1; 8 positions agree with TRBD2. The CDR3 covers 16 residues. Per the germline V gene, CDR1 is MGHRA and CDR2 is YSYEKL. The V gene end was trimmed by 2 bases and the J gene end by 4 bases; junction bases not matched to a gene: 7.

V usage is TRBV9 and J usage is TRBJ2-7, with no clear D. The CDR3 loop spans 12 amino acids. CDR1 SGDLS and CDR2 YYNGEE come from the germline V gene. Trimming removed 3 bases at V and 1 base at J, with 5 bases between. CDR3: CASSDYSYEQYF. The CDR3 nucleotides read TGTGCCAGCAGCGACTATTCCTACGAGCAGTACTTC.

The J gene is TRBJ1-1, the V gene TRBV6-5, with a possible D match to TRBD1 (6 bases). Trimming cost V 5 bases and J 5 bases, with 18 bases left between them. CDR1 is MNHEY, CDR2 SVGAGI, per germline. This CDR3 comprises 15 residues. The CDR3 DNA sequence: TGTGCCAGCAGTAAGCCAGCGGGGGGCTCGACTGAAGCTTTCTTT. Its translation: CASSKPAGGSTEAFF.

This clone occurred once. V gene TRBV21-1 combines with J gene TRBJ1-4; TRBD1, the D gene given by the table, was not confirmed from the DNA. TRBV21-1 is reported as a pseudogene. The CDR3 is made up of 14 amino acids. The CDR3 DNA reads TGTGCCAGCAGCAAGACAGGGGGCGGTGAAAAACTGTTTTTT. Translation: CASSKTGGGEKLFF.

This sequence joins TRBV12-5 and TRBJ2-1; TRBD2 agrees at 14 bases. V lost 2 bases and J lost 8; bases outside the gene matches: 11. CDR1 and CDR2 from the germline V gene are LGHNT and FRNRAP. The CDR3 has 18 residues. CDR3 coding DNA: TGTGCTAGTGGTTTGAATCTCGGGACTAGCGGGGGTTACCATGAGCAGTTCTTC. Its protein product is CASGLNLGTSGGYHEQFF.

For the CDR3, the DNA is TGTGCCAGCAACCTAGCGGGGGCAGATACGCAGTATTTT. As protein: CASNLAGADTQYF. J is TRBJ2-3 and V is TRBV6-5, with 10 bases that match TRBD2. CDR3 size: 13 residues. J lost 4 bases, V lost 7 bases, and 2 bases had no gene match. Germline values: CDR1 MNHEY, CDR2 SVGAGI.

This clone has a handful of counts. The chain carries TRBV29-1 and TRBJ1-1; 8 bases are shared with TRBD1. Germline lookup yields CDR1 SQVTM and CDR2 ANQGSEA. V trimming: 7 bases; J trimming: 1 base; junction bases outside the gene matches: 8. CDR3 size: 14 residues. The CDR3 spells CSGRDRLSNTEAFF. The CDR3, as DNA: TGCAGCGGCCGGGACAGGTTATCGAACACTGAAGCTTTCTTT.

The chain has TRBV7-9 and TRBJ2-7, with 9 nucleotides matching TRBD2. This CDR3 region has 16 residues. J gave up 1 base and V 0 bases, and 4 bases lay outside the gene matches. CDR1 and CDR2 (germline): SEHNR, FQNEAQ (reference sequence). Here the CDR3 reads CASSLAGSGRSYEQYF. The CDR3 DNA is TGTGCCAGCAGCTTAGCGGGCAGCGGGAGGTCCTACGAGCAGTACTTC.

This rearrangement joins TRBV19 to TRBJ1-5, with a weak D call TRBD1 (6 bases). The CDR3 is 19 residues long. The germline V gene encodes CDR1 LNHDA and CDR2 SQIVND (reference sequence). Trimming took off 3 bases at V and 2 bases at J, with 23 bases between the two ends. CDR3 coding DNA: TGTGCCAGTAGTATGGGCCTCCTTAAGAAACAGGGACGCAATCAGCCCCAGCATTTT. Amino acids: CASSMGLLKKQGRNQPQHF.

The chain joins TRBV29-1 to TRBJ2-2; no firm D call. The CDR3 is made up of 14 amino acids. Germline-derived CDR1 and CDR2 are SQVTM and ANQGSEA. Deletions cut 3 bases from V and 0 bases from J, with 8 bases between. Here the CDR3 reads CSVDGRPNTGELFF. The CDR3 nucleotides are TGCAGCGTTGACGGCAGACCGAACACCGGGGAGCTGTTTTTT.

The V gene is TRBV6-5, the J gene TRBJ2-5, with TRBD1 matching over 8 bases. V lost 0 bases, J lost 3 bases, and 3 bases stayed unmatched. The CDR3 sequence is 15 residues long. CDR1 is MNHEY and CDR2 is SVGAGI in the germline V gene. CDR3 in amino acids: CASSYSTGEEETQYF. Here the CDR3 DNA reads TGTGCCAGCAGTTACTCGACAGGGGAAGAAGAGACCCAGTACTTC.

CDR3 bases: TGTGCCAGCAGTTACAATTTCCGGGACAATTATGGCTACACCTTC. This gives the protein CASSYNFRDNYGYTF. The chain carries TRBV6-6 and TRBJ1-2; a possible D gene is TRBD1 (6 bases). Germline V gene sequence: CDR1 MNHNY, CDR2 SVGAGI (reference sequence). Trimming left V 2 bases short and J 5 bases short, with 15 bases between. This CDR3 spans 15 amino acids.

The chain is built from TRBV7-6 and TRBJ2-1; 8 nucleotides agree with TRBD2. The CDR3 contains 17 residues. CDR1 and CDR2 from the germline V gene are SGHVS and FNYEAQ. Trimming took 1 base from V and 2 from J; bases not matched to a gene: 7. The CDR3 region is CASSLEGRGGPYNEQFF. The DNA for the CDR3 is TGTGCCAGCAGCTTAGAAGGACGGGGGGGCCCCTACAATGAGCAGTTCTTC.

The chain uses TRBV18 and TRBJ1-5; tentative D call: TRBD1 (6 bases). The germline gives CDR1 KGHSH, CDR2 LQKENI. This CDR3 has 16 residues. Trimming took 2 bases from V and 0 from J, leaving 11 bases between them. The CDR3 nucleotides read TGTGCCAGCTCACCAGGGGGGCTTAATAGCAATCAGCCCCAGCATTTT. As protein: CASSPGGLNSNQPQHF.

This chain uses TRBV29-1 with TRBJ2-7; the D gene could be TRBD1 or TRBD2 (6 bases each). The CDR3 runs 14 residues. CDR1 is SQVTM, CDR2 ANQGSEA, per germline. The V end lost 0 bases, the J end lost 7 bases, and 16 bases lay between the germline ends. The CDR3 here is CSVEEGAGSREQYF. CDR3 sequence (DNA): TGCAGCGTTGAAGAGGGGGCGGGGTCGAGGGAGCAGTACTTC.

The V gene is TRBV18, the J gene TRBJ1-1, with D possibly TRBD1 on 6 matching bases. V was cut by 6 bases and J by 2 bases, with 16 bases left in between. Germline assignment: CDR1 KGHSH and CDR2 LQKENI. CDR3 length: 15 amino acids. The CDR3 sequence: CASSPTGLGNTEAFF. Here the CDR3 DNA reads TGTGCCAGCTCGCCAACAGGGTTGGGAAACACTGAAGCTTTCTTT.

This clone was seen a single time. The chain employs TRBV24-1 and TRBJ1-1; tentative D call: TRBD1 (6 bases). The CDR3 sequence is 17 residues long. Germline V gives CDR1 KGHDR, CDR2 SFDVKD. Trimming took off 7 bases at V and 1 base at J, with 21 bases between the two ends. The CDR3 sequence is CATRGGGRSFKNTEAFF. CDR3 coding DNA: TGTGCCACCAGAGGTGGGGGGCGAAGTTTTAAGAACACTGAAGCTTTCTTT.

The gene calls are TRBV7-9 and TRBJ2-5; 8 nucleotides line up with TRBD2. This CDR3 has 16 amino acids. J lost 3 bases, V lost 5 bases, and 11 bases had no gene match. CDR1 SEHNR and CDR2 FQNEAQ come from the germline V gene (reference sequence). The CDR3 DNA reads as TGTGCCAGCAGCCCTCGGGGGGGCGGTAGAAAAGAGACCCAGTACTTC. Encoded protein: CASSPRGGGRKETQYF.

The rearrangement links TRBV9 to TRBJ2-2, with unresolved D. The germline V gene has CDR1 SGDLS and CDR2 YYNGEE. The length of the CDR3 is 16 residues. V shed 0 bases and J shed 3 bases, with 12 bases lying between them. CDR3 nucleotides: TGTGCCAGCAGCGTAGAGGCGGTCGGGTACACCGGGGAGCTGTTTTTT. This encodes CASSVEAVGYTGELFF.

This chain links TRBV3-1 (or the pseudogene TRBV3-2) with TRBJ1-5; D unresolved. The V end was cut by 2 bases, the J end by 7 bases, with 9 bases between. The CDR3 is 13 amino acids. Per germline, CDR1 LGHDT and CDR2 YNNKEL (reference sequence). Here the CDR3 DNA reads TGTGCCAGCAGCCAATCCACGGGACAGCCCCAGCATTTT. Protein sequence: CASSQSTGQPQHF.